What follows describes a single TCR beta chain. The data derive from a study of blood T cell repertoires in COVID-19. About the study: PBMCs, B-cell-depleted T cells, or T cells were the source of the cDNA or gDNA that made up the material.

Under the authors' procedure: Estimation of nucleated cell counts relied on the amplification of reference gene primers. TCRdb keeps only in-frame clones here, not all; method: immunoSEQ multiplex PCR. For V, J and clone size, that table is used; D and trimming come from the DNA. The top ten hold around 1.2% of the sample, which has 300,000 or so clones, around 88% seen once. This receptor was taken from a woman aged 50 to 60 with acute or convalescent COVID-19. Material: peripheral blood.

The CDR3 loop is CAVRGGSYNEQFF. CDR3 DNA: TGTGCCGTAAGGGGGGGCTCCTACAATGAGCAGTTCTTC. The chain uses TRBV27 and TRBJ2-1, with a weak D call TRBD2 (7 bases). The CDR3 contains 13 residues. Per the germline V gene, CDR1 is MNHEY and CDR2 is SMNVEV (reference sequence). The V end was cut by 11 bases, the J end by 0 bases, with 11 bases between.